This TCR beta chain was recovered during a study of T-cell reconstitution after alpha-beta-depleted transplantation in children. This CDR3 spans 16 amino acids. Trimming took 0 bases from V and 0 from J, leaving 13 bases between them. Per germline, CDR1 SGDLS and CDR2 YYNGEE. For TCRbeta, the library was prepared with unique molecular identifiers. TCRdb re-derived calls from the PCR reads in MiXCR, one entry per CDR3 protein. Of 200,000 or so distinct CDR3 sequences detected, 5.5% to 7% appear once; the ten largest clones hold just over 4.5%. The table lists this clonotype with many counts. Its antigen is currently unknown. Study findings and constraints: For some patients, TCRbeta diversity was high at day 60 because of recipient T cells and thymic progenitors that survived. At the one-year point after transplant, T-cell counts and TCRbeta diversity were found to come mostly from T cells that had been newly produced. Alpha-beta T cells present about two months after transplant were reported to originate from several hundred expanded graft clones.

The TCR sequence derives from a girl under three years old with combined immunodeficiency, due to receive a stem cell transplant. The sample was PBMCs, taken before TCRalphabeta/CD19-depleted stem cell transplant. This rearrangement joins TRBV9 to TRBJ2-7; a possible D gene is TRBD2 (5 bases). In DNA form, the CDR3 reads TGTGCCAGCAGCGTAGGCCTAGCAAGCAGCTCCTACGAGCAGTACTTC. Its protein product is CASSVGLASSSYEQYF.